This record covers a single TCR beta chain. As yet, its antigen is unknown. The PCR employed 60 Vbeta primers together with 13 Jbeta primers. Data came from immunoSEQ multiplex PCR; TCRdb stores just in-frame clones and leaves some out. The repertoire holds 150,000 or so clones, with 77% as singletons. The sample originates from a study of cytomegalovirus exposure and HLA in healthy donors. Study-level information: The early release's HLA-typed donors yielded roughly 85 million unique TCRs. General observations from the study: Per a later analysis, HLA-associated TCR beta chains showed more clonal expansion than other, equally common TCR beta chains.

V shed 0 bases and J shed 7 bases, with 11 bases lying between them. There are 14 residues in the CDR3. The germline V gene has CDR1 LGHNA and CDR2 YSLEER. The receptor was derived from a woman in her thirties in good health and CMV-seronegative. The V and J genes are TRBV4-3 and TRBJ2-3; D perhaps matches TRBD2 (5 bases). The material sequenced was PBMCs. CDR3 protein: CASSQDRGLYTQYF. The CDR3, as DNA: TGCGCCAGCAGCCAAGATCGCGGACTTTATACGCAGTATTTT.